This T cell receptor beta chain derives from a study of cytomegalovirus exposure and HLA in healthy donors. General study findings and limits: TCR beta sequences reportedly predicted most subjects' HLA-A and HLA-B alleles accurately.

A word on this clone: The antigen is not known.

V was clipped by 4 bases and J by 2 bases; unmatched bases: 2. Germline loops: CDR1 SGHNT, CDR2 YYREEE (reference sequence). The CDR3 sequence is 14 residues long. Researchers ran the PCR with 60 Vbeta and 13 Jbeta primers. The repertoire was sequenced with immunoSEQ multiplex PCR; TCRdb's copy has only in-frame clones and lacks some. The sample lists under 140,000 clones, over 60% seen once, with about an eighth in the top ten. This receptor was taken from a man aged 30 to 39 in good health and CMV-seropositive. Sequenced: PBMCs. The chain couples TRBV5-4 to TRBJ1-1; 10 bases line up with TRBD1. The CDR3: CASSQTGGNTEAFF. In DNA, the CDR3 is TGTGCCAGCAGCCAGACAGGGGGCAACACTGAAGCTTTCTTT.